This T cell receptor (beta chain) came from a study of shared clonotypes between healthy human individuals. This clone was seen just once. Its antigen is as yet unknown. Caucasian adults residing in Nashville, Tennessee made up all the donors. CDR3 length: 16 amino acids. V dropped 6 bases and J dropped 4 bases, with 21 bases sitting between them. Germline V gene lookup returns CDR1 LGHNT and CDR2 FRNRAP. General study points: Collection of samples was limited to blood; tissue repertoires likely differ.

Original analysis: There were no quality scores in the junction-only immunoSEQ sequences, so filtering differed. Generated by immunoSEQ multiplex PCR, the TCRdb table keeps only in-frame clones and is missing some. V and J calls plus clone size are reproduced from that table; the DNA served to infer D and trimming. The sample holds around 510,000 clones, around 78% seen once. This receptor was obtained from a woman aged 40 to 50 in good health. Some clones in this sample may be carry-over from other donors' samples. The rearrangement uses TRBV12-5 and TRBJ1-2; tentatively, D is TRBD1 (6 bases). The source material was PBMCs. CDR3 loop: CASGVGGGTVFYGYTF. DNA for the CDR3: TGTGCTAGTGGAGTAGGGGGGGGCACAGTATTCTATGGCTACACCTTC.